One and the same sample provided the 14 T cell receptor beta chains below, sequenced in a study of cytomegalovirus exposure and HLA in healthy donors. Assay used: immunoSEQ multiplex PCR; TCRdb lists only in-frame clones, some missing. The sample contains 100,000 to 150,000 clones, around 94% of which appear only once. Material for sequencing was PBMCs. The receptors were sampled from a woman between 18 and 30 years old in good health and CMV-seronegative.

This clone was seen just once. The V and J genes are TRBV4-1 and TRBJ2-3; D unclear. Trimming shortened V by 0 bases and J by 3 bases, and 4 bases separated the two germline ends. Germline CDR1 MGHRA, CDR2 YSYEKL. This CDR3 region has 13 residues. CDR3 DNA: TGCGCCAGCAGCCAAGATATAACAGATACGCAGTATTTT. It is translated as CASSQDITDTQYF.

The V and J genes are TRBV2 and TRBJ2-5, with D possibly matching TRBD2 (6 bases). CDR1 SNHLY and CDR2 FYNNEI come from the germline V gene. CDR3 size: 13 residues. V was pared by 3 bases and J by 6 bases, with 11 bases between. In DNA, the CDR3 is TGTGCCAGCAGTGACCACGGGGGAAAGACCCAGTACTTC. Its translation: CASSDHGGKTQYF.

This rearrangement joins TRBV30 to TRBJ1-3; TRBD1 aligns across 9 bases. The V gene end was trimmed by 5 bases and the J gene end by 4 bases; junction bases not matched to a gene: 6. CDR3 size: 14 residues. Germline-derived CDR1 and CDR2 are GTSNPN and SVGIG (reference sequence). CDR3 loop: CAWDRGTSGNTIYF. CDR3 DNA sequence: TGTGCCTGGGACAGGGGGACGTCAGGAAACACCATATATTTT.

CDR3 nucleotides: TGTGCCAGCACTTCCGGAGGACAGCCGAACACCGGGGAGCTGTTTTTT. Translation: CASTSGGQPNTGELFF. V usage is TRBV28 and J usage is TRBJ2-2; D may be TRBD1 (6 bases). Germline CDR1 reads MDHEN; CDR2 reads SYDVKM. V shed 7 bases and J shed 0 bases, with 15 bases lying between them. This CDR3 has 16 amino acids.

The CDR3 sequence is CASSIGLSSGTYSTDTQYF. CDR3 nucleotide sequence: TGTGCCAGTAGTATAGGTCTATCTAGCGGGACCTATAGCACAGATACGCAGTATTTT. The chain is built from TRBV19 and TRBJ2-3, with 9 bases fitting TRBD2. Germline CDR1 is LNHDA and CDR2 is SQIVND (reference sequence). This CDR3 contains 19 residues. The V gene end was trimmed by 1 base and the J gene end by 0 bases; junction bases not matched to a gene: 11. The full variable domain, with the rest looked up from reference TRBV19 and TRBJ2-3, is DGGITQSPKYLFRKEGQNVTLSCEQNLNHDAMYWYRQDPGQGLRLIYYSQIVNDFQKGDIAEGYSVSREKKESFPLTVTSAQKNPTAFYLCASSIGLSSGTYSTDTQYFGPGTRLTVL.

This sequence joins TRBV5-5 and TRBJ1-2; no reliable D call. Trimming left V 4 bases short and J 2 bases short, with 15 bases between. The CDR3 runs 15 residues. Looked up from germline, CDR1 is SGHKS and CDR2 is YYEKEE (reference sequence). The CDR3 DNA reads as TGTGCCAGCAGCCACACTGTCGGGGAGAACTATGGCTACACCTTC. It translates to CASSHTVGENYGYTF.

The chain combines TRBV7-9 with TRBJ2-7; D is ambiguous. Trimming took off 0 bases at V and 5 bases at J, with 8 bases between the two ends. The CDR3 has 13 residues. Germline-derived CDR1 and CDR2 are SEHNR and FQNEAQ (reference sequence). For the CDR3, the DNA is TGTGCCAGCAGCTTAGCCCTACTTAACGAGCAGTACTTC. It yields the protein CASSLALLNEQYF.

This clone was counted only a few times. The chain uses TRBV7-2 and TRBJ2-7; possibly TRBD2 for D (6 bases). Trimming shortened V by 4 bases and J by 5 bases, and 15 bases separated the two germline ends. This CDR3 region has 14 residues. Per the germline V gene, CDR1 is SGHTA and CDR2 is FQGNSA. CDR3: CASSSGVTTHEQYF. CDR3 DNA sequence: TGTGCCAGCAGCTCGGGGGTCACGACCCACGAGCAGTACTTC. Full variable domain (remainder filled in from reference TRBV7-2 and TRBJ2-7): GAGVSQSPSNKVTEKGKDVELRCDPISGHTALYWYRQSLGQGLEFLIYFQGNSAPDKSGLPSDRFSAERTGGSVSTLTIQRTQQEDSAVYLCASSSGVTTHEQYFGPGTRLTVT.

The gene calls are TRBV28 and TRBJ1-4, with 11 bases matching TRBD1. Germline-derived CDR1 and CDR2 are MDHEN and SYDVKM. The length of the CDR3 is 15 residues. The junction had 6 bases not matched to a gene; V was cut back by 6 bases and J by 6 bases. The CDR3 here is CASSWPGQGDEKLFF. The DNA of the CDR3 is TGTGCCAGCAGCTGGCCGGGACAGGGGGATGAAAAACTGTTTTTT.

The V and J genes are TRBV29-1 and TRBJ2-4; 9 nucleotides match TRBD2. The length of the CDR3 is 16 residues. The junction had 10 bases not matched to a gene; V was cut back by 6 bases and J by 1 base. Germline V gene lookup returns CDR1 SQVTM and CDR2 ANQGSEA. As DNA, the CDR3 is TGCAGCGTGGCAGCGGGGGGCAGTGGTGCCAAAAACATTCAGTACTTC. Protein: CSVAAGGSGAKNIQYF.

This chain connects TRBV21-1 to TRBJ2-1; the D call of TRBD1 is as the table states it, not checked on the DNA. TRBV21-1 is labeled a pseudogene. The length of the CDR3 is 16 residues. CDR3 bases: TGTGCCAGCAGCCCCCGACAGCCCCACTCCTACAATGAGCAGTTCTTC. Amino acid sequence: CASSPRQPHSYNEQFF.

This sequence joins TRBV5-6 and TRBJ2-7, with 8 bases lining up with TRBD2. V trimming: 0 bases; J trimming: 3 bases; junction bases outside the gene matches: 8. CDR1 and CDR2 from the germline V gene are SGHDT and YYEEEE. The CDR3 consists of 16 residues. The CDR3 protein is CASSLVWTGGFYEQYF. Here the CDR3 DNA reads TGTGCCAGCAGCTTGGTTTGGACGGGAGGGTTCTACGAGCAGTACTTC.

The CDR3 reads CASSRDSKNTEAFF. CDR3 DNA: TGTGCCAGCAGTCGGGACAGCAAGAACACTGAAGCTTTCTTT. The chain is built from TRBV5-4 and TRBJ1-1; the match to TRBD1 covers 7 bases. Germline V gene lookup returns CDR1 SGHNT and CDR2 YYREEE (reference sequence). The junction had 5 bases not matched to a gene; V was cut back by 5 bases and J by 1 base. The CDR3 runs 14 residues.

The chain employs TRBV11-2 and TRBJ2-1; TRBD2 aligns across 8 bases. Germline values: CDR1 SGHAT, CDR2 FQNNGV. With 3 bases clipped from V and 4 bases from J, the junction kept 5 bases outside the gene matches. CDR3 length equals 15 residues. The CDR3 spells CASSFTSGPYNEQFF. The CDR3 DNA reads TGTGCCAGCAGCTTTACTAGCGGCCCTTACAATGAGCAGTTCTTC.